This TCR beta chain was captured in a study of graft-versus-host responses after intestinal transplantation. Study background: Transplants were multivisceral, liver-intestinal, or isolated intestinal. Each recipient received anti-thymocyte globulin induction, then tacrolimus and steroids for about 3 years.

Here immunoSEQ multiplex PCR was the method, and the copy in TCRdb shows in-frame clones only, minus some. The table records around 76,000 clones, around 95% of them present only once. A note on this clone: Its antigen is still unknown.

Study outcomes and limitations: The marrow of recipients harbored GvH clones, and ileum or blood showed some of them first. Maximum circulating GvH clone levels tracked with early post-transplant HvG decreases.

The germline V gene encodes CDR1 MNHEY and CDR2 SMNVEV (reference sequence). V lost 4 bases, J lost 5 bases, and 9 bases lay in between. The length of the CDR3 is 13 residues. The sequence derives from a human donor who received an intestinal transplant. This chain joins TRBV27 and TRBJ2-1, with D perhaps TRBD1 (6 bases). Source: unstimulated CD8+ T cells sorted from spleen or lymph node cells, taken before intestinal transplant. The CDR3 loop is CASSWTVDNEQFF. The CDR3 DNA follows: TGTGCCAGCAGTTGGACAGTTGACAATGAGCAGTTCTTC.